A single sample gave rise to the 32 T cell receptor beta chains below, sequenced in a study of T cells after yellow fever vaccination. MiXCR was run by TCRdb on the 5' RACE reads, yielding one entry per CDR3 protein. The sample lists around 600,000 distinct CDR3 sequences; 10% to 15% were seen once. The starting material was PBMCs, obtained on the day of the yellow fever booster vaccination. The receptors originated from a man between 25 and 39 years old who received the YFV17D yellow fever vaccine.

The chain joins TRBV20-1 to TRBJ1-5; a weak D match, TRBD1 (5 bases). The CDR3 is 16 residues long. The V end lost 5 bases, the J end lost 4 bases, and 21 bases lay between the germline ends. From germline, CDR1 is DFQATT and CDR2 SNEGSKA (reference sequence). The CDR3 spells CSAYHPDGDLNQPQHF. In DNA, the CDR3 is TGCAGTGCTTACCATCCGGACGGGGACCTGAATCAGCCCCAGCATTTT.

The chain carries TRBV6-1 and TRBJ2-2; 8 bases match TRBD1. Trimming cost V 6 bases and J 5 bases; bases outside gene matches: 8. CDR1 is MNHNS, CDR2 SASEGT, per germline. This CDR3 is 15 amino acids long. In DNA form, the CDR3 reads TGTGCCAGCAGGAGCGGACAGGGAAGGACCGGGGAGCTGTTTTTT. It yields the protein CASRSGQGRTGELFF.

V gene TRBV18 combines with J gene TRBJ2-5; TRBD2 agrees at 8 bases. This CDR3 spans 15 amino acids. V lost 0 bases to trimming and J lost 1 base; unmatched junction nucleotides: 1. Germline CDR1 is KGHSH and CDR2 is LQKENI. CDR3 in DNA: TGTGCCAGCTCACCACCTAGCGGGGTCCAAGAGACCCAGTACTTC. Translated, it gives CASSPPSGVQETQYF.

This clonotype was observed a handful of times. The chain carries TRBV27 and TRBJ2-7; 8 bases agree with TRBD2. The CDR3 has 13 amino acids. Germline V gene lookup returns CDR1 MNHEY and CDR2 SMNVEV (reference sequence). Unmatched junction bases numbered 7, after V lost 7 bases and J lost 5 bases. For the CDR3, the DNA is TGTGCCAGCATGGCGGGAGGAGGGAACGAGCAGTACTTC. Translation: CASMAGGGNEQYF.

V is TRBV19 and J is TRBJ2-7; 7 bases fit TRBD1. This CDR3 contains 14 residues. The junction had 10 bases not matched to a gene; V was cut back by 7 bases and J by 4 bases. Per germline, CDR1 LNHDA and CDR2 SQIVND (reference sequence). The CDR3 is CASKPRTGPYEQYF. The DNA of the CDR3 is TGTGCCAGTAAACCTAGGACAGGACCTTACGAGCAGTACTTC.

This clonotype was observed a handful of times. V and J are TRBV20-1 and TRBJ2-2; no firm D call. V was pared by 1 base and J by 8 bases, with 14 bases between. Germline V gene data show CDR1 as DFQATT and CDR2 as SNEGSKA (reference sequence). The CDR3 has 14 amino acids. This CDR3 reads CSARATRSAGELFF. In nucleotides, the CDR3 is TGCAGTGCTAGAGCCACTCGGTCCGCGGGGGAGCTGTTTTTT.

This clonotype was picked up a small number of times. CDR3 nucleotide sequence: TGCGCCAGCAGCGGGGGTCTAGCGGGCTCGTCTAATGAGCAGTTCTTC. As protein: CASSGGLAGSSNEQFF. The J gene is TRBJ2-1, the V gene TRBV5-1; 8 bases align to TRBD2. The trim removed 4 bases at V and 7 bases at J, leaving 13 bases unmatched. The V gene's germline CDR1 is SGHRS and CDR2 YFSETQ. This CDR3 is built from 16 residues. Drawing the rest from reference TRBV5-1 and TRBJ2-1, the complete variable domain is KAGVTQTPRYLIKTRGQQVTLSCSPISGHRSVSWYQQTPGQGLQFLFEYFSETQRNKGNFPGRFSGRQFSNSRSEMNVSTLELGDSALYLCASSGGLAGSSNEQFFGPGTRLTVL.

This clonotype was recorded a few times. This chain uses TRBV27 with TRBJ1-1; D remains ambiguous. Germline V gene data show CDR1 as MNHEY and CDR2 as SMNVEV (reference sequence). This CDR3 region has 15 residues. V was cut by 1 base and J by 5 bases, with 14 bases left in between. DNA of the CDR3: TGTGCCAGCAGTTTATTCGGGAAGGGAAGGACTGAAGCTTTCTTT. Translation: CASSLFGKGRTEAFF.

This sequence joins TRBV20-1 and TRBJ2-1; TRBD2 agrees at 13 bases. Trimming cost V 4 bases and J 1 base; bases outside gene matches: 7. The CDR3 is 17 amino acids. Germline values: CDR1 DFQATT, CDR2 SNEGSKA (reference sequence). Here the CDR3 reads CSATGLAGSPSYNEQFF. In DNA, the CDR3 is TGCAGTGCTACGGGACTAGCGGGGAGCCCTTCCTACAATGAGCAGTTCTTC.

The chain employs TRBV5-1 and TRBJ2-2, with D unresolved. The CDR3 runs 16 residues. Trimming stripped 1 base from V and 5 bases from J, with 15 bases between. Germline CDR1 SGHRS, CDR2 YFSETQ. In DNA, the CDR3 is TGCGCCAGCAGCTTGAATGTGAGAACGGCGACCGGGGAGCTGTTTTTT. This encodes CASSLNVRTATGELFF.

This clonotype was seen a few times. The rearrangement links TRBV5-1 to TRBJ2-1; 7 bases match TRBD1. The CDR3 covers 15 residues. V shed 4 bases, J shed 5 bases, and the junction held 9 bases outside the gene matches. Looked up from germline, CDR1 is SGHRS and CDR2 is YFSETQ. The CDR3 protein is CASSDRALGNNEQFF. The CDR3 DNA is TGCGCCAGCAGCGACAGGGCTCTAGGGAACAATGAGCAGTTCTTC.

This sequence joins TRBV5-1 and TRBJ1-1; weak D call: TRBD1 (6 bases). Trimming removed 3 bases from V and 2 bases from J, with 17 bases in between. Germline V gene lookup returns CDR1 SGHRS and CDR2 YFSETQ. This CDR3 spans 16 amino acids. CDR3 in amino acids: CASSSRGFGGNTEAFF. The DNA of the CDR3 is TGCGCCAGCAGCTCCCGGGGATTTGGGGGCAACACTGAAGCTTTCTTT.

The chain links TRBV29-1 to TRBJ1-1, with D maybe TRBD1 (5 bases). CDR3 length equals 12 residues. Germline CDR1 reads SQVTM; CDR2 reads ANQGSEA. With 7 bases removed from V and 0 bases from J, the gap between germline ends came to 9 bases. The CDR3 reads CSGGSLNTEAFF. The CDR3 DNA follows: TGCAGCGGGGGGTCCCTGAACACTGAAGCTTTCTTT.

This clonotype has only a few counts. The rearrangement links TRBV3-1 to TRBJ1-1; TRBD1 agrees at 8 bases. The J segment lost 3 bases and the V segment lost 7 bases, leaving 13 bases of the junction unmatched. Germline CDR1 is LGHDT and CDR2 is YNNKEL (reference sequence). The CDR3 extends over 16 amino acids. The CDR3, as DNA: TGTGCCAGCACGAAGGACAGGGCGTCGAAATACACTGAAGCTTTCTTT. Translating gives CASTKDRASKYTEAFF. Full variable domain (remainder filled in from reference TRBV3-1 and TRBJ1-1): DTAVSQTPKYLVTQMGNDKSIKCEQNLGHDTMYWYKQDSKKFLKIMFSYNNKELIINETVPNRFSPKSPDKAHLNLHINSLELGDSAVYFCASTKDRASKYTEAFFGQGTRLTVV.

The J gene is TRBJ2-3, the V gene TRBV7-2; D not resolved. CDR1 SGHTA and CDR2 FQGNSA come from the germline V gene. With 1 base removed from V and 2 bases from J, the gap between germline ends came to 7 bases. The length of the CDR3 is 14 residues. DNA of the CDR3: TGTGCCAGCAGCTTAGTAGGTCCCACAGATACGCAGTATTTT. As protein: CASSLVGPTDTQYF.

This clonotype was seen a handful of times. This sequence joins TRBV7-9 and TRBJ2-4; tentatively, D is TRBD2 (5 bases). V was pared by 9 bases and J by 0 bases, with 21 bases between. CDR1 and CDR2 (germline): SEHNR, FQNEAQ (reference sequence). The CDR3 contains 17 residues. The CDR3 DNA reads TGTGCCAGTTACAAACTCCTGGGGAGTCTAGCCAAAAACATTCAGTACTTC. Its translation: CASYKLLGSLAKNIQYF.

V gene TRBV20-1 combines with J gene TRBJ2-5; 12 nucleotides match TRBD2. Germline V gene lookup returns CDR1 DFQATT and CDR2 SNEGSKA (reference sequence). The CDR3 runs to 14 residues. V trimming: 5 bases; J trimming: 4 bases; junction bases outside the gene matches: 5. CDR3 sequence: CSALSSGRAETQYF. CDR3 coding DNA: TGCAGTGCTTTGTCTAGCGGGAGGGCAGAGACCCAGTACTTC.

The CDR3 region is CASSLAGAPSYEQYF. The CDR3 nucleotides read TGTGCCAGCAGCTTGGCGGGAGCCCCCTCCTACGAGCAGTACTTC. This sequence joins TRBV5-6 and TRBJ2-7, with TRBD2 as a possible D gene (6 bases). The CDR3 has 15 amino acids. V lost 0 bases, J lost 0 bases, and 10 bases lay in between. Germline CDR1 SGHDT, CDR2 YYEEEE.

This clonotype was detected many times. CDR3 coding DNA: TGCAGTGTTCTGGGAGGGAGTACAGATACGCAGTATTTT. The encoded protein is CSVLGGSTDTQYF. The chain has TRBV20-1 and TRBJ2-3; 7 bases are shared with TRBD2. The V gene's germline CDR1 is DFQATT and CDR2 SNEGSKA (reference sequence). Unmatched junction bases numbered 7, after V lost 7 bases and J lost 3 bases. There are 13 residues in the CDR3.

Comments on this clonotype: Germline and junction disagree at one end, which may indicate a read error. This chain links TRBV20-1 with TRBJ1-2; D not certain. Germline V gene sequence: CDR1 DFQATT, CDR2 SNEGSKA (reference sequence). This CDR3 is built from 10 residues. CDR3 residues: CSAPERPVGW. The CDR3 coding sequence is TGCAGTGCTCCCGAAAGACCTGTTGGGTGG.

The chain links TRBV12-3 or TRBV12-4 to TRBJ2-3; TRBD2 agrees at 14 bases. This CDR3 has 17 residues. The junction had 13 bases not matched to a gene; V was cut back by 8 bases and J by 6 bases. The CDR3 spells CASAGTSGSGAHDTQYF. CDR3 coding DNA: TGTGCCAGCGCCGGGACTAGCGGGAGTGGGGCACACGATACGCAGTATTTT.

The chain uses TRBV4-2 and TRBJ2-7, with TRBD1 identical over 10 bases. J was trimmed by 4 bases and V by 11 bases; bases with no gene match: 11. Per germline, CDR1 LGHNA and CDR2 YNFKEQ. The CDR3 extends over 14 amino acids. The CDR3: CASGDRDRGYEQYF. CDR3 nucleotides: TGTGCCTCGGGGGACCGGGACAGGGGATACGAGCAGTACTTC.

This clonotype was counted at least ten times. The DNA of the CDR3 is TGCAGTGCTAGATCCCCCGGGGGGCCAGGGACCCAGTACTTC. This codes for CSARSPGGPGTQYF. The chain is built from TRBV20-1 and TRBJ2-5; TRBD2 is a possible D gene (7 bases). V was trimmed by 2 bases and J by 7 bases, leaving 17 bases between them. CDR1 and CDR2 from the germline V gene are DFQATT and SNEGSKA (reference sequence). The CDR3 is made up of 14 amino acids.

There are a few counts of this clonotype. The genes are TRBV19 and TRBJ2-2; 7 bases fit TRBD1. The junction had 9 bases not matched to a gene; V was cut back by 7 bases and J by 4 bases. The CDR3 runs to 15 residues. Per germline, CDR1 LNHDA and CDR2 SQIVND (reference sequence). CDR3 region: CASIYRGVGTGELFF. For the CDR3, the DNA is TGTGCCAGTATCTACAGGGGCGTGGGCACCGGGGAGCTGTTTTTT.

As DNA, the CDR3 is TGCAGTGCAGCACCAGGCTACACTGAAGCTTTCTTT. It is translated as CSAAPGYTEAFF. This chain connects TRBV20-1 to TRBJ1-1; D unresolved. CDR3 length: 12 residues. Germline values: CDR1 DFQATT, CDR2 SNEGSKA (reference sequence). V was pared by 6 bases and J by 3 bases, with 11 bases between.

In this sample, this clonotype turned up many times. The chain couples TRBV20-1 to TRBJ2-1; 11 bases align to TRBD2. With V trimmed by 7 bases and J by 15 bases, 5 bases remained unmatched. This CDR3 has 10 amino acids. The germline gives CDR1 DFQATT, CDR2 SNEGSKA (reference sequence). The CDR3 here is CSVAGGPLFF. The DNA for the CDR3 is TGCAGTGTAGCGGGAGGGCCTTTGTTCTTC.

This sequence joins TRBV4-3 and TRBJ1-5; D unclear. The CDR3 loop spans 13 amino acids. Looked up from germline, CDR1 is LGHNA and CDR2 is YSLEER. Trimming shortened V by 3 bases and J by 4 bases, and 7 bases separated the two germline ends. DNA for the CDR3: TGCGCCAGCAGCCAGTGGTGGAATCAGCCCCAGCATTTT. Amino acids: CASSQWWNQPQHF.

The V call is TRBV9, the J call TRBJ1-6, with D perhaps TRBD1 (5 bases). V was trimmed by 3 bases and J by 4 bases, leaving 11 bases between them. This CDR3 has 15 amino acids. From germline, CDR1 is SGDLS and CDR2 YYNGEE. Here the CDR3 reads CASSGPGRYNSPLHF. CDR3 sequence (DNA): TGTGCCAGCAGCGGACCGGGACGTTATAATTCACCCCTCCACTTT.

To note about this clonotype: Germline and junction disagree at one end, which may indicate a read error. V is TRBV29-1 and J is TRBJ1-1; TRBD1 matches 7 bases. Germline CDR1 SQVTM, CDR2 ANQGSEA. The CDR3 totals 14 residues. This chain's CDR3 is CSVKDRVMNTEAFF. The CDR3 DNA reads TGCAGCGTTAAAGACAGGGTTATGAACACTGAAGCTTTCTTT.

This clonotype was seen a few times. This chain connects TRBV7-8 to TRBJ2-7; tentative D call: TRBD1 (6 bases). The germline V gene has CDR1 SGHVS and CDR2 FQNEAQ. V lost 3 bases and J 0 bases, leaving 12 bases between the germline ends. This CDR3 comprises 15 residues. This CDR3 reads CASSFDRKPSYEQYF. The CDR3 nucleotides read TGTGCCAGCAGCTTCGACAGGAAACCCTCCTACGAGCAGTACTTC. Variable domain in full (rest from reference TRBV7-8 and TRBJ2-7): GAGVSQSPRYKVAKRGQDVALRCDPISGHVSLFWYQQALGQGPEFLTYFQNEAQLDKSGLPSDRFFAERPEGSVSTLKIQRTQQEDSAVYLCASSFDRKPSYEQYFGPGTRLTVT.

V usage is TRBV7-2 and J usage is TRBJ2-3, with TRBD2 matching 10 bases. This CDR3 is built from 16 residues. Germline lookup yields CDR1 SGHTA and CDR2 FQGNSA. V was clipped by 3 bases and J by 6 bases; unmatched bases: 9. The CDR3 loop is CASSFSASGSGDTQYF. Written as DNA, the CDR3 is TGTGCCAGCAGCTTTTCGGCTAGCGGGAGTGGTGATACGCAGTATTTT.

The rearrangement uses TRBV7-2 and TRBJ1-1; possibly TRBD1 for D (5 bases). The germline V gene encodes CDR1 SGHTA and CDR2 FQGNSA. The CDR3 extends over 13 amino acids. Trimming pared 4 bases from V and 5 bases from J, leaving 11 bases between. The CDR3 bases are TGTGCCAGCAGCTCCCAGGGTGAGACTGAAGCTTTCTTT. This encodes CASSSQGETEAFF.